This T cell receptor beta chain was identified during a study of T cell responses to AZD1222 COVID-19 vaccine. Sequencing was performed with immunoSEQ multiplex PCR; in TCRdb, only in-frame clones are kept and a portion is missing. The profile shows over 100,000 clones, roughly 86% of them singletons. The CDR3 is made up of 13 amino acids. V was trimmed by 6 bases and J by 5 bases, leaving 12 bases between them. Material: peripheral blood, obtained 28 days after the second AZD1222 dose. This TCR was recovered from an adult who received the AZD1222 COVID-19 vaccine. The V and J genes are TRBV12-3 or TRBV12-4 and TRBJ2-3, with D maybe TRBD1 (6 bases). The CDR3 DNA reads as TGTGCCAGCAGGGAACAGGGCAGAGATACGCAGTATTTT. Protein product: CASREQGRDTQYF.